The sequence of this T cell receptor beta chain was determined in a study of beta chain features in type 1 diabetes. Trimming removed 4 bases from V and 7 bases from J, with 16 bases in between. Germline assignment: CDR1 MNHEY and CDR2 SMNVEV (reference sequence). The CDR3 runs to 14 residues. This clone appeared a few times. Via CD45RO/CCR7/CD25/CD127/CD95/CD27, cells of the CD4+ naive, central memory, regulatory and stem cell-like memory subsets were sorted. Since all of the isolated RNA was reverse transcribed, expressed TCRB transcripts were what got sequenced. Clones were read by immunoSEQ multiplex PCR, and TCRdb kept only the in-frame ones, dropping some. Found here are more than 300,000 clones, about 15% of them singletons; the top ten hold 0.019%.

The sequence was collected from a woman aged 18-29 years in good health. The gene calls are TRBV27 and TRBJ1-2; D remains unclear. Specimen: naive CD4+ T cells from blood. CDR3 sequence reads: CASSWRGLGGGYTF. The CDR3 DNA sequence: TGTGCCAGCAGTTGGAGAGGGTTGGGTGGTGGCTACACCTTC.